These 8 T cell receptor beta chains came from one sample sequenced in a study of monozygotic twins with cystic fibrosis. This table comes from immunoSEQ multiplex PCR, and its TCRdb copy is limited to in-frame clones, with some not included. The sample lists about 23,000 clones, approximately 90% occurring once. Sequencing used blood. The receptor set was obtained from a girl aged 2-10 years with cystic fibrosis.

The chain joins TRBV5-1 to TRBJ2-7; 8 bases map to TRBD2. The length of the CDR3 is 16 residues. CDR1 SGHRS and CDR2 YFSETQ come from the germline V gene. Trimming removed 5 bases from V and 0 bases from J; junction bases left unmatched: 10. The CDR3 is CASREVPGTSSYEQYF. In DNA, the CDR3 is TGCGCCAGCAGGGAGGTGCCCGGGACTAGCTCCTACGAGCAGTACTTC.

V and J are TRBV6-6 and TRBJ1-2, with unresolved D. The CDR3 covers 13 residues. Trimming cost V 7 bases and J 6 bases, with 15 bases left between them. Germline-derived CDR1 and CDR2 are MNHNY and SVGAGI (reference sequence). The CDR3 spells CASTVLRSDGYTF. The DNA for the CDR3 is TGTGCCAGCACCGTGCTGCGGTCAGATGGCTACACCTTC.

The rearrangement joins TRBV4-1 to TRBJ2-5, with D perhaps assigned TRBD1 or TRBD2 (5 bases each). CDR1 MGHRA and CDR2 YSYEKL come from the germline V gene. The CDR3 is 13 amino acids. Trimming took off 8 bases at V and 2 bases at J, with 12 bases between the two ends. CDR3 in amino acids: CASRDQNQETQYF. DNA of the CDR3: TGCGCCAGCCGGGACCAAAATCAAGAGACCCAGTACTTC.

The rearrangement links TRBV5-1 to TRBJ2-1; possible D gene TRBD1, 7 bases. The CDR3 runs to 14 residues. Looked up from germline, CDR1 is SGHRS and CDR2 is YFSETQ. Trimming removed 7 bases at V and 9 bases at J, with 20 bases between. This CDR3 reads CASGDRRELGEQFF. Written as DNA, the CDR3 is TGCGCCAGCGGGGACAGACGGGAGTTGGGTGAGCAGTTCTTC.

The chain couples TRBV2 to TRBJ1-2; D gene ambiguous. The germline gives CDR1 SNHLY, CDR2 FYNNEI. V was cut by 0 bases and J by 4 bases, with 9 bases left in between. The CDR3 totals 14 residues. The CDR3: CASSEARAVYGYTF. CDR3 nucleotides: TGTGCCAGCAGTGAAGCGAGGGCGGTCTATGGCTACACCTTC.

V and J are TRBV7-2 and TRBJ2-5; 10 bases map to TRBD1. Germline CDR1 is SGHTA and CDR2 is FQGNSA. Trimming cost V 6 bases and J 2 bases; bases outside gene matches: 9. CDR3 length: 16 residues. The CDR3 coding sequence is TGTGCCAGCAGACGAAAAGGGACAGGGGAACAAGAGACCCAGTACTTC. Residues: CASRRKGTGEQETQYF.

DNA of the CDR3: TGCAGCGTACTTACAGGGGGCGCATCCTATGGCTACACCTTC. Its protein is CSVLTGGASYGYTF. J is TRBJ1-2 and V is TRBV29-1; 9 bases are a match to TRBD1. Per the germline V gene, CDR1 is SQVTM and CDR2 is ANQGSEA. V lost 6 bases and J lost 4; bases outside the gene matches: 9. The length of the CDR3 is 14 residues.

This chain joins TRBV5-4 and TRBJ2-3; D remains unclear. Germline CDR1 is SGHNT and CDR2 is YYREEE (reference sequence). V lost 0 bases and J lost 0, with 5 bases in between. The CDR3 contains 14 residues. Here the CDR3 reads CASSLGVSTDTQYF. The CDR3, as DNA: TGTGCCAGCAGCTTGGGGGTTAGCACAGATACGCAGTATTTT. Full variable domain (missing parts from reference TRBV5-4 and TRBJ2-3): ETGVTQSPTHLIKTRGQQVTLRCSSQSGHNTVSWYQQALGQGPQFIFQYYREEENGRGNFPPRFSGLQFPNYSSELNVNALELDDSALYLCASSLGVSTDTQYFGPGTRLTVL.